These 22 T cell receptor beta chains came from one sample sequenced in a study of shared clonotypes between healthy human individuals. Profiling relied on immunoSEQ multiplex PCR, and the TCRdb table lists in-frame clones only, not all of them. Altogether about 320,000 clones are present, roughly 84% being singletons, with the ten largest covering about a sixth. Sequencing was carried out using memory CD8+ T cells sorted from blood. This sample's subset: CD45RO+ cells pooled with CCR7-negative TemRA cells. The receptors shown here come from a man between 18 and 35 years old in good health.

This clone was detected only once. The V gene is TRBV7-9, the J gene TRBJ1-1; D is unclear. Germline CDR1 is SEHNR and CDR2 is FQNEAQ (reference sequence). CDR3 length: 14 residues. V was trimmed by 2 bases and J by 3 bases, leaving 10 bases between them. The CDR3 DNA follows: TGTGCCAGCAGCTTATGGGAATTCCACACTGAAGCTTTCTTT. It translates to CASSLWEFHTEAFF. The full variable domain, rest sourced from reference TRBV7-9 and TRBJ1-1, is DTGVSQNPRHKITKRGQNVTFRCDPISEHNRLYWYRQTLGQGPEFLTYFQNEAQLEKSRLLSDRFSAERPKGSFSTLEIQRTEQGDSAMYLCASSLWEFHTEAFFGQGTRLTVV.

This chain uses TRBV11-2 with TRBJ2-7, with D unclear. V lost 3 bases and J lost 2, with 17 bases in between. Germline lookup yields CDR1 SGHAT and CDR2 FQNNGV. The CDR3 is 16 amino acids. Here the CDR3 DNA reads TGTGCCAGCAGCTTCAGTTTGGTAAGGGTTACCTACGAGCAGTACTTC. This codes for CASSFSLVRVTYEQYF.

J is TRBJ1-5 and V is TRBV6-6; D is possibly TRBD1 (5 bases). Germline loops: CDR1 MNHNY, CDR2 SVGAGI (reference sequence). V lost 0 bases and J lost 6, with 9 bases in between. The CDR3 loop spans 14 amino acids. This CDR3 reads CASSYSEGSQPQHF. CDR3 coding DNA: TGTGCCAGCAGTTACTCGGAGGGGAGTCAGCCCCAGCATTTT.

CDR3 region: CASSDPKNEQFF. The CDR3 DNA reads as TGCGCCAGCAGTGATCCCAAGAATGAGCAGTTCTTC. The J gene is TRBJ2-1, the V gene TRBV10-1; D remains unclear. The CDR3 runs 12 residues. Trimming cost V 3 bases and J 7 bases, with 7 bases left between them. CDR1 WNHNN and CDR2 SYGVQD come from the germline V gene (reference sequence).

The sample holds one count of this clone. The chain has TRBV29-1 and TRBJ2-7; D gene ambiguous. From germline, CDR1 is SQVTM and CDR2 ANQGSEA. The length of the CDR3 is 13 residues. V lost 4 bases to trimming and J lost 3 bases, with 13 bases between them. CDR3 nucleotide sequence: TGCAGCGTTGGCACCGCCCTTCACTACGAGCAGTACTTC. As protein: CSVGTALHYEQYF.

The rearrangement uses TRBV11-3 and TRBJ2-5; D uncertain. Germline V gene sequence: CDR1 SGHNT, CDR2 YENEEA. V lost 3 bases and J lost 5, with 10 bases in between. The CDR3 extends over 13 amino acids. Here the CDR3 DNA reads TGTGCCAGCAGCTTGGACGCAGAGGAGACCCAGTACTTC. Protein sequence: CASSLDAEETQYF.

This clone was counted a single time. This sequence joins TRBV4-1 and TRBJ1-1; D not certain. Germline V gene sequence: CDR1 MGHRA, CDR2 YSYEKL. V was trimmed by 4 bases and J by 7 bases, leaving 16 bases between them. The CDR3 has 14 residues. The CDR3 sequence: CASSLGYPSDEAFF. The CDR3 nucleotides are TGCGCCAGCAGCCTCGGATACCCCTCTGATGAAGCTTTCTTT.

Comments on this clone: At one end, the junction sequence differs from germline, possibly due to a read error. Written as DNA, the CDR3 is TGTGCTAGCAGCACTAGACAGGGTGTGAAAGAGACCCAGTACTTC. It is translated as CASSTRQGVKETQYF. The chain recombines TRBV7-7 with TRBJ2-5; 7 nucleotides agree with TRBD1. The CDR3 runs 15 residues. Germline CDR1 is SSHAT and CDR2 is FNYEAQ (reference sequence).

This rearrangement joins TRBV7-9 to TRBJ2-2; D not certain. The CDR3 totals 14 residues. Germline values: CDR1 SEHNR, CDR2 FQNEAQ (reference sequence). Deletions cut 3 bases from V and 2 bases from J, with 7 bases between. For the CDR3, the DNA is TGTGCCAGCAGCTTGGGTAGTAACACCGGGGAGCTGTTTTTT. Protein sequence: CASSLGSNTGELFF.

This sequence joins TRBV29-1 and TRBJ2-7; 8 nucleotides line up with TRBD1. This CDR3 comprises 14 residues. Trimming took 1 base from V and 5 from J; bases not matched to a gene: 7. Germline CDR1 is SQVTM and CDR2 is ANQGSEA. DNA of the CDR3: TGCAGCGTTGAAGGGACAGGGAATTGGAACGAGCAGTACTTC. Its translation: CSVEGTGNWNEQYF.

The chain recombines TRBV7-9 with TRBJ2-1, with a weak D call TRBD1 (7 bases). Trimming stripped 3 bases from V and 8 bases from J, with 23 bases between. The length of the CDR3 is 17 residues. The germline V gene has CDR1 SEHNR and CDR2 FQNEAQ (reference sequence). The CDR3 loop is CASSLVEDRTWGDEQFF. Here the CDR3 DNA reads TGTGCCAGCAGCTTGGTAGAGGACAGGACATGGGGGGATGAGCAGTTCTTC.

The chain couples TRBV30 to TRBJ1-1; D gene uncertain. V gave up 1 base and J gave up 3 bases, with 9 bases separating them. There are 13 residues in the CDR3. Germline loops: CDR1 GTSNPN, CDR2 SVGIG (reference sequence). The CDR3 protein is CAWSEGRYTEAFF. CDR3 nucleotide sequence: TGTGCCTGGAGTGAAGGGCGGTACACTGAAGCTTTCTTT.

The chain is built from TRBV13 and TRBJ2-5; the D is unclear. The CDR3 has 13 residues. Trimming stripped 1 base from V and 5 bases from J, with 8 bases between. Germline assignment: CDR1 PRHDT and CDR2 FYEKMQ (reference sequence). This chain's CDR3 is CASSLEGMETQYF. In nucleotides, the CDR3 is TGTGCCAGCAGCTTAGAGGGTATGGAGACCCAGTACTTC.

The chain links TRBV4-1 to TRBJ2-5, with 10 bases fitting TRBD1. There are 15 residues in the CDR3. V shed 3 bases, J shed 5 bases, and the junction held 6 bases outside the gene matches. Germline CDR1 reads MGHRA; CDR2 reads YSYEKL. Here the CDR3 reads CASSQGQGLGETQYF. The DNA for the CDR3 is TGCGCCAGCAGCCAGGGACAGGGGCTGGGGGAGACCCAGTACTTC.

This clone was seen many times. The rearrangement uses TRBV4-1 and TRBJ1-1; D gene ambiguous. Trimming shortened V by 2 bases and J by 8 bases, and 15 bases separated the two germline ends. This CDR3 has 14 residues. CDR1 and CDR2 from the germline V gene are MGHRA and YSYEKL. The DNA for the CDR3 is TGCGCCAGCAGCCAAAGAGACCGTTTGGGGGAAGCTTTCTTT. Its translation is CASSQRDRLGEAFF.

The genes are TRBV29-1 and TRBJ2-1; TRBD2 matches at 9 bases. Per germline, CDR1 SQVTM and CDR2 ANQGSEA. The V gene end was trimmed by 4 bases and the J gene end by 8 bases; junction bases not matched to a gene: 6. The CDR3 has 13 amino acids. Written as DNA, the CDR3 is TGCAGCGTTGCGGCGGGGGGGCCGCATGAGCAGTTCTTC. It is translated as CSVAAGGPHEQFF.

The V call is TRBV4-1, the J call TRBJ1-4; no definite D call. The CDR3 length is 15 residues. The germline gives CDR1 MGHRA, CDR2 YSYEKL. Trimming stripped 0 bases from V and 5 bases from J, with 10 bases between. CDR3 nucleotides: TGCGCCAGCAGCCAAGAACCAAGGGTGAATGAAAAACTGTTTTTT. Protein: CASSQEPRVNEKLFF.

The chain carries TRBV4-3 and TRBJ2-1; perhaps TRBD1 as D (5 bases). The CDR3 is 17 residues long. The V gene lost 1 base and the J gene lost 8 bases, with 21 bases spanning the gap. Germline V lookup: CDR1 LGHNA, CDR2 YSLEER. The CDR3 reads CASSQVQGSELGDEQFF. DNA of the CDR3: TGCGCCAGCAGCCAAGTTCAGGGCTCGGAGCTGGGCGATGAGCAGTTCTTC.

V is TRBV6-6 and J is TRBJ1-2, with 7 bases fitting TRBD1. The germline CDR1 and CDR2 sequences are MNHNY and SVGAGI (reference sequence). The junction had 11 bases not matched to a gene; V was cut back by 5 bases and J by 8 bases. This CDR3 region has 14 residues. The CDR3 spells CASSPGQAPRGYTF. The CDR3, as DNA: TGTGCCAGCAGTCCCGGACAGGCCCCTAGGGGCTACACCTTC.

This clone was picked up one time. The chain couples TRBV7-9 to TRBJ2-1, with TRBD2 identical over 7 bases. Germline V gene lookup returns CDR1 SEHNR and CDR2 FQNEAQ (reference sequence). The junction had 5 bases not matched to a gene; V was cut back by 1 base and J by 2 bases. The CDR3 has 16 residues. The CDR3 region is CASSLGEGGPYNEQFF. CDR3 coding DNA: TGTGCCAGCAGCTTAGGGGAGGGTGGTCCCTACAATGAGCAGTTCTTC.

The rearrangement uses TRBV11-2 and TRBJ2-4; 7 bases map to TRBD1. Germline V CDR1 and CDR2: SGHAT, FQNNGV. V trimming: 0 bases; J trimming: 2 bases; junction bases outside the gene matches: 4. The CDR3 loop spans 16 amino acids. CDR3 DNA sequence: TGTGCCAGCAGCTTAGAACGGACAGGACCCAAAAACATTCAGTACTTC. Translated, it gives CASSLERTGPKNIQYF.

The chain recombines TRBV29-1 with TRBJ2-7, with 9 positions matching TRBD2. This CDR3 is 16 amino acids long. From germline, CDR1 is SQVTM and CDR2 ANQGSEA. V dropped 3 bases and J dropped 4; count of bases not matched to a gene: 13. The CDR3 protein is CSVEGGLAGNPYEQYF. The CDR3 nucleotides are TGCAGCGTTGAGGGCGGGCTAGCGGGGAATCCGTACGAGCAGTACTTC.